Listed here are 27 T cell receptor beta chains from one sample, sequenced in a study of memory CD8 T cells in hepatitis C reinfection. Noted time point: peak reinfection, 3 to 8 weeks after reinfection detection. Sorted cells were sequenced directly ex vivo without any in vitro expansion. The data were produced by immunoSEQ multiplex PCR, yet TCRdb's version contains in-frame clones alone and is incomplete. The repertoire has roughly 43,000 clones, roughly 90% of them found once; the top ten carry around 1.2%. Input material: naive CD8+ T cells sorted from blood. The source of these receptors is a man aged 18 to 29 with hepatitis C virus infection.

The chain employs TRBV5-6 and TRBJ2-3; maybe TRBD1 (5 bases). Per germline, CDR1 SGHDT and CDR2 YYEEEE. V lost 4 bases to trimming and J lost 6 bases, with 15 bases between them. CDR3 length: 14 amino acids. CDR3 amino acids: CASSLPQGPDTQYF. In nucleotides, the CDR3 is TGTGCCAGCAGCCTGCCCCAGGGCCCGGATACGCAGTATTTT.

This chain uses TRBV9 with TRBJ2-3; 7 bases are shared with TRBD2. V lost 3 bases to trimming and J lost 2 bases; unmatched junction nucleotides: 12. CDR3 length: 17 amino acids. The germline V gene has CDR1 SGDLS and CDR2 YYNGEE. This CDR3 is CASSAMGGLLHTDTQYF. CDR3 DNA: TGTGCCAGCAGCGCGATGGGAGGGCTGCTACACACAGATACGCAGTATTTT.

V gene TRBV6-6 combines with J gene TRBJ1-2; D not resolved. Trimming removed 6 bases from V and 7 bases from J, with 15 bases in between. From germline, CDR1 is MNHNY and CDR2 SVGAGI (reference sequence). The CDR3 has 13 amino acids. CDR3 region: CASSYVGVRGYTF. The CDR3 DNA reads TGTGCCAGCAGCTACGTCGGGGTACGTGGCTACACCTTC.

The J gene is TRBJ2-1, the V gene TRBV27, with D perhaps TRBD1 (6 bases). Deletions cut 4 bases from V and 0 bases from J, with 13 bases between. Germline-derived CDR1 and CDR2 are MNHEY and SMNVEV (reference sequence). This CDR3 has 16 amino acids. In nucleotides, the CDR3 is TGTGCCAGCAGTTCCTACACAGGGAGCTCCTACAATGAGCAGTTCTTC. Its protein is CASSSYTGSSYNEQFF.

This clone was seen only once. The CDR3 region has the DNA TGCAGCGTTGAAGAAACCGGGACTGGAAACACCATATATTTT. Translation: CSVEETGTGNTIYF. This sequence joins TRBV29-1 and TRBJ1-3; D gene ambiguous. V was clipped by 0 bases and J by 2 bases, with 8 bases between them. The CDR3 has 14 residues. Germline CDR1 and CDR2: SQVTM and ANQGSEA.

This chain's CDR3 is CASSDIGTGVYGYTF. The CDR3 DNA follows: TGTGCCAGCAGCGATATCGGGACAGGGGTCTATGGCTACACCTTC. This chain uses TRBV7-9 with TRBJ1-2; 10 nucleotides align to TRBD1. Trimming took 5 bases from V and 4 from J; bases not matched to a gene: 7. Germline-derived CDR1 and CDR2 are SEHNR and FQNEAQ (reference sequence). CDR3 length equals 15 residues.

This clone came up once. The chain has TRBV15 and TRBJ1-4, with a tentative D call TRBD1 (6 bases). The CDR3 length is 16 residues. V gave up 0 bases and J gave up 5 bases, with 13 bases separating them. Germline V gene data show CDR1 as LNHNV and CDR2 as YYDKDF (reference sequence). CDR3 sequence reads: CATSRDRGQGNEKLFF. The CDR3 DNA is TGTGCCACCAGCAGAGATCGCGGCCAGGGGAATGAAAAACTGTTTTTT. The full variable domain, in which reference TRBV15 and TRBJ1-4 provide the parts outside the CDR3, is DAMVIQNPRYQVTQFGKPVTLSCSQTLNHNVMYWYQQKSSQAPKLLFHYYDKDFNNEADTPDNFQSRRPNTSFCFLDIRSPGLGDTAMYLCATSRDRGQGNEKLFFGSGTQLSVL.

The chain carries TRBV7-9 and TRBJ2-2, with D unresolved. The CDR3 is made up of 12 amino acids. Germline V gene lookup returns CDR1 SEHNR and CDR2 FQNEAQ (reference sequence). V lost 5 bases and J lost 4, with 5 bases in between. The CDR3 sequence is CASSHFTGELFF. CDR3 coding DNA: TGTGCCAGCAGCCATTTCACCGGGGAGCTGTTTTTT.

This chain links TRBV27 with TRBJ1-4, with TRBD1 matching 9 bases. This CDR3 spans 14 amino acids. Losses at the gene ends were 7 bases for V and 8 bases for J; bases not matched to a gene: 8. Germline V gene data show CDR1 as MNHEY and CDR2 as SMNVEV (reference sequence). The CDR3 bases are TGTGCCAGCAACCTGGGACAGGGCTTGGAAAAACTGTTTTTT. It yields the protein CASNLGQGLEKLFF.

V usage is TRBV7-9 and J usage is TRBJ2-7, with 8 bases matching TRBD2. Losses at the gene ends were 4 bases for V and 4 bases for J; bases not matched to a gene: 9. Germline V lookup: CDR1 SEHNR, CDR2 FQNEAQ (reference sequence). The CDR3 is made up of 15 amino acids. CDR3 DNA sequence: TGTGCCAGCAGCTCCGCCGGGACTAGTAGGTACGAGCAGTACTTC. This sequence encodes CASSSAGTSRYEQYF. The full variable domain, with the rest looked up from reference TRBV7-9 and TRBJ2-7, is DTGVSQNPRHKITKRGQNVTFRCDPISEHNRLYWYRQTLGQGPEFLTYFQNEAQLEKSRLLSDRFSAERPKGSFSTLEIQRTEQGDSAMYLCASSSAGTSRYEQYFGPGTRLTVT.

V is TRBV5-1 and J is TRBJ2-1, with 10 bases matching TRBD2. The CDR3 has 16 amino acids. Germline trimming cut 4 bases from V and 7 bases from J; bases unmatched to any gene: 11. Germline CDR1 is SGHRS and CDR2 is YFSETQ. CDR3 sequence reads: CASSPRPSGSLNEQFF. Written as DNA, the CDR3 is TGCGCCAGCAGCCCTCGCCCTAGCGGGAGTCTAAATGAGCAGTTCTTC.

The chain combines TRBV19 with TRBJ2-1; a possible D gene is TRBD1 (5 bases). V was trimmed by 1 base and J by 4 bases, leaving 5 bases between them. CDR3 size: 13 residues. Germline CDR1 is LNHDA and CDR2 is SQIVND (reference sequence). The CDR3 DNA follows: TGTGCCAGTAGTATAGCAGGGTACAATGAGCAGTTCTTC. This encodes CASSIAGYNEQFF.

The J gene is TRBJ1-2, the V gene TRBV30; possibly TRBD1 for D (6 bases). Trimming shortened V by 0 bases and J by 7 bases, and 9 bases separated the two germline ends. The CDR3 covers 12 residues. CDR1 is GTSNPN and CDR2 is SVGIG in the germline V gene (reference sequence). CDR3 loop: CAWSVGGVGYTF. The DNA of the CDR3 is TGTGCCTGGAGTGTAGGGGGGGTTGGCTACACCTTC.

Here the CDR3 DNA reads TGCGCCAGCAGCAACGGACAGGGGAGTAACTATGGCTACACCTTC. As protein: CASSNGQGSNYGYTF. The V call is TRBV5-1, the J call TRBJ1-2; 9 positions agree with TRBD1. CDR3 size: 15 residues. Germline lookup yields CDR1 SGHRS and CDR2 YFSETQ. Trimming removed 4 bases from V and 1 base from J; junction bases left unmatched: 5.

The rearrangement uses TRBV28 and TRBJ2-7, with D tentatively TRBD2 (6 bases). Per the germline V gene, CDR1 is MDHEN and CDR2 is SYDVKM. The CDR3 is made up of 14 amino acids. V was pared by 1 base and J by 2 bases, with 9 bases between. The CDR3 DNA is TGTGCCAGCAGTTTATTAGGAGGGGCCTACGAGCAGTACTTC. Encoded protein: CASSLLGGAYEQYF.

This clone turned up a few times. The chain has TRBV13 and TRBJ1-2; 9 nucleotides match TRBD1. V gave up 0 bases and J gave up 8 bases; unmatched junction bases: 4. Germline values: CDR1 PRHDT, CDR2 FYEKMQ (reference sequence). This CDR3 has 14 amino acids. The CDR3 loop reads CASSLGQGAGGYTF. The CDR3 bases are TGTGCCAGCAGCTTAGGACAGGGGGCAGGGGGCTACACCTTC.

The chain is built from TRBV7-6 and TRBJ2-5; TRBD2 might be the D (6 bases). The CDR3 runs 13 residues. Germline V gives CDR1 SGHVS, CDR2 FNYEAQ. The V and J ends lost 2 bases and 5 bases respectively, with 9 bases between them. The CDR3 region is CASSLHAGETQYF. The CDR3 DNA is TGTGCCAGCAGCTTACACGCGGGGGAGACCCAGTACTTC.

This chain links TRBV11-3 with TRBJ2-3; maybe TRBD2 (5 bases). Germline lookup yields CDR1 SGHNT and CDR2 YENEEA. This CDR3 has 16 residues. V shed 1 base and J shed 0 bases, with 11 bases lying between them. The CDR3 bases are TGTGCCAGCAGCTTAGGGAGCAGGACTAGCACAGATACGCAGTATTTT. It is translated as CASSLGSRTSTDTQYF.

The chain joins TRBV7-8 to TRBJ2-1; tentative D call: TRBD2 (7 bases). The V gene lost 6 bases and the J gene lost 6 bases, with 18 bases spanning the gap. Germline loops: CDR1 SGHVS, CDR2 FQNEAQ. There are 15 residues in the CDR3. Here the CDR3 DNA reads TGTGCCAGCAGTCCCGGACTAGGAGGGGGCAATGAGCAGTTCTTC. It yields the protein CASSPGLGGGNEQFF.

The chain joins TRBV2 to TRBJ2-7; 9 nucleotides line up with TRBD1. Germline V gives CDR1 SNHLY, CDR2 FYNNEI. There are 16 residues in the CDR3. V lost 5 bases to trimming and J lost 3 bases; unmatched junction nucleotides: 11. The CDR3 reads CASSRTRGQGVYEQYF. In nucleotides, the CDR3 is TGTGCCAGCAGTCGAACCCGGGGACAGGGAGTCTACGAGCAGTACTTC.

The CDR3 bases are TGTGCCAGCAGCTTAGCAAGGCGGGGACCCTACGAGCAGTACTTC. Its protein is CASSLARRGPYEQYF. This rearrangement joins TRBV7-9 to TRBJ2-5; perhaps TRBD2 as D (6 bases). The DNA end is a closer match to TRBJ2-7, so the J assignment may be wrong. The V gene's germline CDR1 is SEHNR and CDR2 FQNEAQ (reference sequence). There are 15 residues in the CDR3.

CDR3 region: CASSLGGQGAYEQYF. The CDR3 DNA follows: TGTGCCAGCAGCTTAGGGGGACAGGGAGCCTACGAGCAGTACTTC. This chain links TRBV13 with TRBJ2-7; 9 bases map to TRBD1. Germline V gives CDR1 PRHDT, CDR2 FYEKMQ (reference sequence). The CDR3 is 15 residues long. V lost 0 bases to trimming and J lost 2 bases; unmatched junction nucleotides: 2.

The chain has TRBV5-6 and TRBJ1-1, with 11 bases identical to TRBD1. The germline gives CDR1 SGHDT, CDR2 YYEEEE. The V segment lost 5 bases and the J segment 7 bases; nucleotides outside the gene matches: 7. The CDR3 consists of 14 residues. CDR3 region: CASSSGTGGFEAFF. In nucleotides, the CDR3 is TGTGCCAGCAGTTCCGGGACAGGGGGGTTTGAAGCTTTCTTT.

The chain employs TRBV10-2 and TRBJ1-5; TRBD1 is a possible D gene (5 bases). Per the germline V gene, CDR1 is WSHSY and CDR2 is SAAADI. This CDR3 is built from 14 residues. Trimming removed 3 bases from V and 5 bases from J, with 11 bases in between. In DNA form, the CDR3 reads TGCGCCAGCAGTGACCCTCGGGGGGATCAGCCCCAGCATTTT. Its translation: CASSDPRGDQPQHF.

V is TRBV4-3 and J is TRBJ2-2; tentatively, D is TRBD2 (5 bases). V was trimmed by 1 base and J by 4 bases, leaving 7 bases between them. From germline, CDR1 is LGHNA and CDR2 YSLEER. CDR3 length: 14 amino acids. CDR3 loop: CASSQGRGTGELFF. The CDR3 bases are TGCGCCAGCAGCCAAGGACGGGGCACCGGGGAGCTGTTTTTT.

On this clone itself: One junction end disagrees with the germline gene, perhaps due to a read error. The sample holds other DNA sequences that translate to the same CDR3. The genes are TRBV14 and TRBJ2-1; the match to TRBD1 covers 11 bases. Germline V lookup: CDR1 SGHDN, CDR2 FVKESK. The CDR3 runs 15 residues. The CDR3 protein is CASSLGQGALGEQFF. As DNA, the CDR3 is TGCGCCAGCAGCCTCGGACAGGGGGCGCTTGGTGAGCAGTTCTTC.

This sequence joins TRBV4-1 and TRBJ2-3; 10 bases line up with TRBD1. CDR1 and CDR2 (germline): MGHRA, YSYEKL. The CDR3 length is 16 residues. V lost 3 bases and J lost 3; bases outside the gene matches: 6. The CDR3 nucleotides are TGCGCCAGCAGCCAGGATGGACAGGGGGTAACAGATACGCAGTATTTT. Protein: CASSQDGQGVTDTQYF.